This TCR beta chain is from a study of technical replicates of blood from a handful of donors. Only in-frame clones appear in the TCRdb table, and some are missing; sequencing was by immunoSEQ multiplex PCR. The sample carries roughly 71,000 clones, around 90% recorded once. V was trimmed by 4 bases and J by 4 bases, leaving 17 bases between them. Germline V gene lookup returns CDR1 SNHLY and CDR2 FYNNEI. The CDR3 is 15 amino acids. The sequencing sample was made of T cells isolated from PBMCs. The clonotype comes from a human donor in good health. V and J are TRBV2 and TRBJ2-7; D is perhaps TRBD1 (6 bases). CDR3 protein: CASSASPGQLYEQYF. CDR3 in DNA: TGTGCCAGCAGTGCTAGCCCAGGACAGTTATACGAGCAGTACTTC. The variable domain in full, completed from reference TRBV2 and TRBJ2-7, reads EPEVTQTPSHQVTQMGQEVILRCVPISNHLYFYWYRQILGQKVEFLVSFYNNEISEKSEIFDDQFSVERPDGSNFTLKIRSTKLEDSAMYFCASSASPGQLYEQYFGPGTRLTVT.